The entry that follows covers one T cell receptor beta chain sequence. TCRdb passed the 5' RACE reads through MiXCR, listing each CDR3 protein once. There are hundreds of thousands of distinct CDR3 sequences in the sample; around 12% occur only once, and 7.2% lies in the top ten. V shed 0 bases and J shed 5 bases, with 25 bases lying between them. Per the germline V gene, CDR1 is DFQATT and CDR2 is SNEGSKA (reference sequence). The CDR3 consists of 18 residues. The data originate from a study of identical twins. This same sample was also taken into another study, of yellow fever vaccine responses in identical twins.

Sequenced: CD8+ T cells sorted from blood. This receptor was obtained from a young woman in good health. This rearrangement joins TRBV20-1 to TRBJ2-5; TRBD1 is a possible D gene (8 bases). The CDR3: CSARDKGGIGTGFETQYF. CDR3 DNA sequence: TGCAGTGCTAGAGATAAGGGGGGGATCGGGACAGGCTTCGAGACCCAGTACTTC.